This paragraph reports one T cell receptor beta chain. Its target is not known. Over chemoradiotherapy, repertoires were sampled more than once. This CDR3 is built from 14 residues. In germline, CDR1 is SGDLS, CDR2 YYNGEE. V lost 0 bases, J lost 6 bases, and 13 bases lay in between. The record originates from a study of chemoradiotherapy in HPV16-positive cancers. Looking at the study overall: Functional T-cell assays on a couple of HPV16-positive patients' cells defined candidate HPV-specific clones and common TCR motifs.

General study results and limits: Candidate HPV-specific clones and E7-related TCR motifs grew in tumor during treatment.

The repertoire was sequenced with immunoSEQ multiplex PCR; TCRdb's copy has only in-frame clones and lacks some. Of 9,500 to 15,000 clones listed, around 87% are singletons. Specimen: blood, collected from a patient who underwent chemoradiotherapy. V gene TRBV9 combines with J gene TRBJ2-7; D might be TRBD2 (5 bases). The clonotype was recovered from a human donor with HPV-associated anogenital cancer. The CDR3 spells CASSVEGGWSEQYF. The CDR3 region has the DNA TGTGCCAGCAGCGTAGAAGGCGGGTGGAGCGAGCAGTACTTC.